Below, 23 T cell receptor beta chains from the same sample are listed, as sequenced in a study of human T cells and chemical hapten exposure. Time point described: patch test 3, about 24 weeks after DPC sensitization. The treatment denotes: therapeutic diphenylcyclopropenone sensitization with weekly scalp DPC. TCRdb re-called the RACE reads through MiXCR, storing one row per CDR3 protein. The sample consists of 190,000 or so distinct CDR3 sequences, under 25% of them appearing once. The sequencing here drew on whole blood, taken in connection with sensitization to the hapten diphenylcyclopropenone (DPC). All receptors come from a middle-aged woman with alopecia areata. Some clones in this sample may be carry-over from other donors' samples.

In this sample, this clonotype turned up once. Given the absence of the conserved phenylalanine or tryptophan at the CDR3 end, a read error is likely. The gene calls are TRBV4-2 and TRBJ2-3, with a tentative D call TRBD1 (6 bases). The CDR3 has 16 residues. Germline V gene sequence: CDR1 LGHNA, CDR2 YNFKEQ. Trimming removed 3 bases at V and 0 bases at J, with 13 bases between. The DNA of the CDR3 is TGTGCCAGCAGCCACCTTCAGGGGTCTAGCACAGATACGCAGTATGTT. Protein sequence: CASSHLQGSSTDTQYV.

Remarks on this clonotype: In this CDR3 the conserved last residue, phenylalanine or tryptophan, is missing, so a read error is likely. Because the CDR3's place on the DNA is in doubt, the DNA is left out and the CDR3 is given as listed by TCRdb. The chain links TRBV7-8 to TRBJ2-7. Looked up from germline, CDR1 is SGHVS and CDR2 is FQNEAQ. The CDR3 has 8 amino acids, counting both end residues. CDR3 residues: CASGDLFG.

The table lists this clonotype with many counts. The V call is TRBV18, the J call TRBJ2-7, with unresolved D. CDR1 KGHSH and CDR2 LQKENI come from the germline V gene. CDR3 size: 15 residues. Trimming took off 0 bases at V and 0 bases at J, with 9 bases between the two ends. CDR3 in amino acids: CASSPPARSSYEQYF. CDR3 coding DNA: TGTGCCAGCTCACCACCCGCGCGGTCCTCCTACGAGCAGTACTTC.

As concerns this clonotype: This may be a read error: a much more frequent sequence differs by one nucleotide. V usage is TRBV7-2 and J usage is TRBJ2-7; 12 bases agree with TRBD1. CDR1 is SGHTA, CDR2 FQGNSA, per germline. This CDR3 is 14 amino acids long. The CDR3 region has the DNA TGTGCCGGCAGCCGGGGACAGGGGGCAGAAGAGCAGTACTTC. This codes for CAGSRGQGAEEQYF.

The chain uses TRBV7-2 and TRBJ2-2; D might be TRBD1 (5 bases). CDR1 is SGHTA and CDR2 is FQGNSA in the germline V gene. Trimming removed 4 bases from V and 7 bases from J, with 13 bases in between. This CDR3 region has 14 residues. The CDR3 DNA sequence: TGTGCCAGCAGCTCGAGTAGGGGTTACGGGGAGCTGTTTTTT. This encodes CASSSSRGYGELFF.

This clonotype was detected many times. V and J are TRBV4-2 and TRBJ2-7, with D perhaps TRBD2 (5 bases). V lost 1 base to trimming and J lost 5 bases, with 9 bases between them. This CDR3 spans 13 amino acids. Per the germline V gene, CDR1 is LGHNA and CDR2 is YNFKEQ. CDR3 nucleotide sequence: TGTGCCAGCAGCCAAGTATCGGGGAACGAGCAGTACTTC. It specifies CASSQVSGNEQYF.

The chain has TRBV27 and TRBJ2-3, with D maybe TRBD2 (5 bases). The CDR3 runs to 12 residues. Germline CDR1 is MNHEY and CDR2 is SMNVEV (reference sequence). V lost 7 bases, J lost 5 bases, and 10 bases lay in between. The CDR3 protein is CASKREQDTQYF. Written as DNA, the CDR3 is TGTGCCAGCAAGAGGGAACAAGATACGCAGTATTTT.

This chain connects TRBV7-9 to TRBJ2-1; no firm D call. CDR1 is SEHNR, CDR2 FQNEAQ, per germline (reference sequence). V gave up 1 base and J gave up 9 bases, with 13 bases separating them. The CDR3 sequence is 14 residues long. CDR3: CASSLELFSGEQFF. CDR3 sequence (DNA): TGTGCCAGCAGCTTAGAACTGTTTTCTGGTGAGCAGTTCTTC.

The chain carries TRBV18 and TRBJ2-1; 9 positions agree with TRBD2. This CDR3 has 15 residues. Germline loops: CDR1 KGHSH, CDR2 LQKENI. J was trimmed by 8 bases and V by 3 bases; bases with no gene match: 8. The CDR3 DNA is TGTGCCAGCTCACCTATTAGCGGGGGCCGGGATGAGCAGTTCTTC. Residues: CASSPISGGRDEQFF.

The rearrangement uses TRBV9 and TRBJ2-2; a possible D gene is TRBD1 (6 bases). Germline CDR1 reads SGDLS; CDR2 reads YYNGEE. The CDR3 totals 16 residues. Trimming shortened V by 3 bases and J by 8 bases, and 20 bases separated the two germline ends. This CDR3 is CASSDGHRVMVGELFF. The CDR3 nucleotides are TGTGCCAGCAGCGACGGACACAGGGTGATGGTGGGGGAGCTGTTTTTT.

The chain joins TRBV6-2 or TRBV6-3 to TRBJ1-5; D not resolved. Germline assignment: CDR1 MNHEY and CDR2 SVGEGT. V lost 4 bases and J lost 9, with 13 bases in between. The length of the CDR3 is 13 residues. The CDR3 bases are TGTGCCAGCAGTTTCCCCACTGGGTCGCCCCAGCATTTT. Translated: CASSFPTGSPQHF.

V usage is TRBV7-3 and J usage is TRBJ2-1; TRBD1 aligns across 7 bases. Trimming cost V 5 bases and J 5 bases; bases outside gene matches: 6. Looked up from germline, CDR1 is SGHTA and CDR2 is FQGTGA. CDR3 size: 14 residues. This chain's CDR3 is CASSIRQGNNEQFF. CDR3 bases: TGTGCCAGCAGCATCAGACAGGGTAACAATGAGCAGTTCTTC.

The chain employs TRBV21-1 and TRBJ2-1; TRBD2, the table's D call, was not compared with the DNA. TRBV21-1 is given as a pseudogene. This CDR3 has 17 amino acids. The CDR3 DNA reads as TGTGCCAGCAGCCCAAAAGGGGTCGGCGGGAGGTGCAATGAGCAGTTCTTC. This gives the protein CASSPKGVGGRCNEQFF.

This clonotype showed up many times. The chain couples TRBV6-4 to TRBJ2-3; TRBD1 is a possible D gene (5 bases). Germline lookup yields CDR1 MRHNA and CDR2 SNTAGT. This CDR3 spans 14 amino acids. V shed 6 bases and J shed 1 base, with 11 bases lying between them. The DNA of the CDR3 is TGTGCCAGCAGCGCGCAGGGTGGCACAGATACGCAGTATTTT. It encodes CASSAQGGTDTQYF.

CDR3 sequence reads: CASSMGQGHYGYTF. The CDR3 DNA follows: TGTGCCAGCAGCATGGGACAGGGGCACTATGGCTACACCTTC. This chain uses TRBV11-2 with TRBJ1-2, with 10 positions matching TRBD1. The CDR3 loop spans 14 amino acids. Trimming removed 5 bases from V and 3 bases from J; junction bases left unmatched: 3. Germline values: CDR1 SGHAT, CDR2 FQNNGV.

V and J are TRBV10-3 and TRBJ1-6; tentatively, D is TRBD1 (5 bases). The CDR3 is 16 residues long. The germline V gene has CDR1 ENHRY and CDR2 SYGVKD. The germline V and J ends were trimmed by 0 bases and 11 bases, with 17 bases remaining between them. This CDR3 reads CAISESTPGDGTPLHF. The CDR3 DNA sequence: TGTGCCATCAGTGAGTCGACTCCGGGGGACGGGACACCCCTCCACTTT.

This clonotype has a handful of counts. This chain links TRBV5-1 with TRBJ1-1, with TRBD1 identical over 7 bases. The CDR3 spans 14 residues. V trimming: 3 bases; J trimming: 1 base; junction bases outside the gene matches: 3. The germline V gene has CDR1 SGHRS and CDR2 YFSETQ. CDR3 sequence reads: CASSSDRANTEAFF. The CDR3 nucleotides read TGCGCCAGCAGCTCCGACAGGGCGAACACTGAAGCTTTCTTT.

This clonotype was seen repeatedly, ten times or more. As DNA, the CDR3 is TGCGCCAGCAGCCAATGGCATGGGAATGAAAAACTGTTTTTT. Protein: CASSQWHGNEKLFF. V gene TRBV4-3 combines with J gene TRBJ1-4; no definite D call. V was cut by 2 bases and J by 5 bases, with 9 bases left in between. This CDR3 region has 14 residues. CDR1 is LGHNA, CDR2 YSLEER, per germline.

This clonotype showed up just a few times. The chain uses TRBV4-3 and TRBJ2-5; 9 bases line up with TRBD1. J gave up 3 bases and V 3 bases, and 8 bases lay outside the gene matches. CDR3 size: 16 residues. Germline V gene data show CDR1 as LGHNA and CDR2 as YSLEER. The CDR3 reads CASSQIPGQGEETQYF. DNA of the CDR3: TGCGCCAGCAGCCAGATACCGGGACAGGGCGAAGAGACCCAGTACTTC.

This clonotype was seen a few times. The V gene is TRBV6-5, the J gene TRBJ2-3; D gene ambiguous. In germline, CDR1 is MNHEY, CDR2 SVGAGI. This CDR3 region has 14 residues. V lost 4 bases to trimming and J lost 2 bases, with 10 bases between them. This CDR3 is CASSSADHTDTQYF. DNA for the CDR3: TGTGCCAGCAGTTCCGCGGACCACACAGATACGCAGTATTTT.

This chain connects TRBV6-5 to TRBJ2-1; D gene ambiguous. Germline CDR1 is MNHEY and CDR2 is SVGAGI. Trimming took 8 bases from V and 10 from J, leaving 6 bases between them. This CDR3 contains 9 residues. The CDR3 is CASGPEQFF. The CDR3 region has the DNA TGTGCCAGCGGCCCGGAGCAGTTCTTC.

About this clonotype: No conserved phenylalanine or tryptophan is present at the end of the CDR3, so a read error is the likely explanation. The V and J genes are TRBV29-1 and TRBJ2-7; TRBD2 matches at 10 bases. This CDR3 has 13 amino acids. CDR1 is SQVTM, CDR2 ANQGSEA, per germline. V trimming: 4 bases; J trimming: 7 bases; junction bases outside the gene matches: 7. The CDR3 reads CSVALAGDAEQYL. As DNA, the CDR3 is TGCAGCGTTGCCCTAGCGGGGGATGCAGAGCAGTACCTC.

This clonotype was counted between two and nine times. The chain is built from TRBV20-1 and TRBJ1-2, with D hard to call. V lost 3 bases, J lost 4 bases, and 12 bases lay in between. The V gene's germline CDR1 is DFQATT and CDR2 SNEGSKA (reference sequence). The CDR3 spans 13 residues. The DNA for the CDR3 is TGCAGTGCTAGTCCCGGGCTCGGCTATGGCTACACCTTC. Encoded protein: CSASPGLGYGYTF.